Listed below are T cell receptor beta chains from one sample, sequenced in a study of OX40 agonist ivuxolimab in advanced cancers. Produced via immunoSEQ multiplex PCR; TCRdb's table is partial and in-frame only. The table has approximately 50,000 clones, roughly 89% seen once. The source was CD4+ or CD8+ T cells sorted from blood, collected in a trial of the OX40 agonist ivuxolimab. These receptors were collected from an adult with an advanced solid tumor such as melanoma, head and neck, liver or kidney cancer. CDR3s include the opening cysteine and the closing phenylalanine or tryptophan. Each record gives: J gene, V gene, D gene, clone size, CDR3 protein, CDR3 DNA. The D gene is left open where the match is weak. Size is stated for part of the rows, as once, few or many counts, or as a class when the clone is expanded.

TRBJ1-2,TRBV5-1,NA,once,CASSLPSTGAQYGYTF,TGCGCCAGCAGCCTCCCCTCGACGGGGGCTCAATATGGCTACACCTTC
TRBJ1-3,TRBV10-3,NA,few,CATLGGTLHGNTIYF,TGTGCCACTCTCGGGGGGACCCTACACGGAAACACCATATATTTT
TRBJ2-5,TRBV29-1,TRBD2,NA,CSETSGRAETQYF,TGCAGCGAAACTAGCGGGAGGGCAGAGACCCAGTACTTC
TRBJ2-7,TRBV11-2,TRBD1,NA,CASSFMGQYSYEQYF,TGTGCCAGCAGCTTTATGGGACAGTACTCCTACGAGCAGTACTTC
TRBJ1-2,TRBV19,NA,NA,CASTLTASSRGYTF,TGTGCCAGTACTCTAACTGCGAGCAGTCGCGGCTACACCTTC
TRBJ2-3,TRBV6-5,NA,NA,CASRTGLANTDTQYF,TGTGCCAGCAGGACGGGGCTAGCGAACACAGATACGCAGTATTTT
TRBJ1-6,TRBV21-1,NA,few,CASRIHRGQAKNSPLHF,TGTGCCAGCAGAATCCACCGGGGACAGGCCAAAAATTCACCCCTCCACTTT
TRBJ2-1,TRBV6-5,NA,few,CASISPGRGTGEQFF,TGTGCCAGCATATCGCCGGGACGGGGGACCGGTGAGCAGTTCTTC
TRBJ1-5,TRBV30,NA,NA,CAWSLGFNQPQHF,TGTGCCTGGAGTTTAGGCTTCAATCAGCCCCAGCATTTT
TRBJ1-1,TRBV6-5,NA,NA,CASSPPTEPPEAFF,TGTGCCAGCAGTCCTCCGACTGAACCCCCTGAAGCTTTCTTT
TRBJ2-7,TRBV6-1,NA,NA,CANIPGTQFIGQYF,TGTGCCAACATACCGGGGACACAATTTATCGGGCAGTACTTC
TRBJ2-7,TRBV5-6,TRBD1,NA,CASSSETGTFVYEQYF,TGTGCCAGCAGCTCGGAGACAGGGACATTCGTCTACGAGCAGTACTTC
TRBJ2-3,TRBV2,NA,NA,CASSDGLIGSTDTQYF,TGTGCCAGCAGTGACGGTCTAATTGGGAGCACAGATACGCAGTATTTT
TRBJ1-4,TRBV28,NA,NA,CASRSPASASNEKLFF,TGTGCCAGCAGGTCACCCGCGTCAGCGTCTAATGAAAAACTGTTTTTT
TRBJ1-5,TRBV21-1,NA,once,CASSKVTGGCRWCQHF,TGTGCCAGCAGCAAAGTGACAGGGGGCTGTCGATGGTGCCAGCATTTT
TRBJ2-5,TRBV2,TRBD2,NA,CASSTGLAGGETQYF,TGTGCCAGCAGTACGGGACTAGCGGGAGGAGAGACCCAGTACTTC
TRBJ2-3,TRBV7-2,TRBD1,once,CASSLSRGTDTQYF,TGTGCCAGCAGCTTGTCCAGGGGGACAGATACGCAGTATTTT